The clone carrying this T cell receptor (beta chain) has a handful of counts. Per the original data handling: Reference gene primer amplification gave estimated nucleated cell counts. Assay: immunoSEQ multiplex PCR; the TCRdb copy retains only in-frame clones and omits some. V, J and clone size were drawn from that table, and D and trimming were deduced from the DNA. This table holds about 91,000 clones, 76% found once. The data derive from a study of blood T cell repertoires in COVID-19. Overall study: COVID-19 samples, acute and convalescent, were from the United States, Italy and Spain. Sample material is recorded as cDNA or gDNA derived from T cells, B-cell-depleted T cells, or PBMCs.

Sequenced: peripheral blood. The TCR originated in a man in his 70s with acute or convalescent COVID-19.

As DNA, the CDR3 is TGTGCCAGCAGCTACATTAGGACAGCGGATCAGCCCCAGCATTTT. Amino acid sequence: CASSYIRTADQPQHF. The J gene is TRBJ1-5, the V gene TRBV5-8; D is possibly TRBD1 (6 bases). V lost 3 bases and J 5 bases, leaving 15 bases between the germline ends. CDR3 length equals 15 residues. CDR1 is SGHTS, CDR2 YDEGEE, per germline.